A single sample gave rise to the 22 T cell receptor beta chains below, sequenced in a study of blood T cell repertoires in COVID-19. The data were produced by immunoSEQ multiplex PCR, yet TCRdb's version contains in-frame clones alone and is incomplete. The sample lists nearly 45,000 clones, about 86% seen once, with 40% to 55% in the top ten. The sequenced material came from peripheral blood. These receptors all come from a human donor in a cohort sampled during active COVID-19.

The chain carries TRBV5-1 and TRBJ2-7; D call uncertain. Germline V CDR1 and CDR2: SGHRS, YFSETQ. V was cut by 4 bases and J by 5 bases, with 16 bases left in between. The CDR3 consists of 14 residues. The CDR3 loop is CASSASTTTHEQYF. The CDR3 DNA is TGCGCCAGCAGCGCGTCCACAACTACCCACGAGCAGTACTTC.

The chain employs TRBV7-8 and TRBJ2-2; TRBD1 matches 9 bases. Per the germline V gene, CDR1 is SGHVS and CDR2 is FQNEAQ. The CDR3 has 17 amino acids. V dropped 5 bases and J dropped 8; count of bases not matched to a gene: 15. The CDR3 coding sequence is TGTGCCAGCAGCGTGAACCGGGACAGGGTCGGGGCGGGGGAGCTGTTTTTT. This sequence encodes CASSVNRDRVGAGELFF.

V and J are TRBV5-1 and TRBJ2-3; 10 nucleotides line up with TRBD1. CDR1 is SGHRS and CDR2 is YFSETQ in the germline V gene. V lost 0 bases, J lost 2 bases, and 3 bases stayed unmatched. The CDR3 contains 16 residues. The CDR3 here is CASSLGQGANTDTQYF. In nucleotides, the CDR3 is TGCGCCAGCAGCTTGGGACAGGGGGCTAACACAGATACGCAGTATTTT.

This chain connects TRBV6-5 to TRBJ1-5, with 7 positions matching TRBD1. The CDR3 totals 15 residues. With 5 bases clipped from V and 3 bases from J, the junction kept 7 bases outside the gene matches. Looked up from germline, CDR1 is MNHEY and CDR2 is SVGAGI. The CDR3 spells CASSLGQAFNQPQHF. CDR3 sequence (DNA): TGTGCCAGCAGTCTAGGACAGGCCTTCAATCAGCCCCAGCATTTT.

V usage is TRBV6-5 and J usage is TRBJ1-1; D might be TRBD1 (5 bases). Germline assignment: CDR1 MNHEY and CDR2 SVGAGI. The V gene lost 8 bases and the J gene lost 0 bases, with 10 bases spanning the gap. This CDR3 comprises 13 residues. CDR3 sequence: CASRQYMNTEAFF. Written as DNA, the CDR3 is TGTGCCAGCCGACAGTACATGAACACTGAAGCTTTCTTT.

The V call is TRBV7-8, the J call TRBJ1-6; perhaps TRBD1 as D (6 bases). The V gene lost 1 base and the J gene lost 7 bases, with 14 bases spanning the gap. Germline V CDR1 and CDR2: SGHVS, FQNEAQ. The CDR3 consists of 16 residues. CDR3 sequence reads: CASSLGSGAHNSPLHF. CDR3 sequence (DNA): TGTGCCAGCAGCTTAGGGTCAGGGGCCCACAATTCACCCCTCCACTTT.

This clone was found once. The chain has TRBV14 and TRBJ1-1; TRBD1 matches at 9 bases. Germline trimming cut 4 bases from V and 4 bases from J; bases unmatched to any gene: 1. The CDR3 spans 13 residues. CDR1 SGHDN and CDR2 FVKESK come from the germline V gene. The CDR3 DNA sequence: TGTGCCAGCAGCCTGGACAGGGGCACTGAAGCTTTCTTT. Its translation: CASSLDRGTEAFF.

The V call is TRBV14, the J call TRBJ1-2; TRBD1 aligns across 7 bases. The germline CDR1 and CDR2 sequences are SGHDN and FVKESK. CDR3 size: 16 residues. J lost 2 bases, V lost 4 bases, and 10 bases had no gene match. This CDR3 reads CASSRMEGGANYGYTF. CDR3 DNA sequence: TGTGCCAGCAGCCGCATGGAAGGGGGCGCGAACTATGGCTACACCTTC.

The J gene is TRBJ1-1, the V gene TRBV28; tentative D call: TRBD1 (6 bases). CDR3 length equals 12 residues. Per the germline V gene, CDR1 is MDHEN and CDR2 is SYDVKM. V dropped 7 bases and J dropped 8 bases, with 14 bases sitting between them. Here the CDR3 reads CASKDGQIEAFF. Written as DNA, the CDR3 is TGTGCCAGCAAAGATGGACAGATAGAAGCTTTCTTT.

The CDR3 loop is CSVKHANYGYTF. The CDR3 coding sequence is TGCAGCGTCAAGCATGCAAACTATGGCTACACCTTC. The V and J genes are TRBV29-1 and TRBJ1-2; D gene uncertain. Looked up from germline, CDR1 is SQVTM and CDR2 is ANQGSEA. The CDR3 consists of 12 residues. Trimming stripped 6 bases from V and 2 bases from J, with 10 bases between. The whole variable domain, filled in from reference TRBV29-1 and TRBJ1-2, reads SAVISQKPSRDICQRGTSLTIQCQVDSQVTMMFWYRQQPGQSLTLIATANQGSEATYESGFVIDKFPISRPNLTFSTLTVSNMSPEDSSIYLCSVKHANYGYTFGSGTRLTVV.

The chain combines TRBV6-5 with TRBJ1-2, with a tentative D call TRBD1 (5 bases). Germline CDR1 MNHEY, CDR2 SVGAGI. Trimming shortened V by 8 bases and J by 7 bases, and 20 bases separated the two germline ends. The CDR3 is 14 residues long. CDR3 in amino acids: CASLGGDRLRGYTF. As DNA, the CDR3 is TGTGCCAGCCTCGGAGGGGATAGGTTGCGTGGCTACACCTTC.

This clone was counted many times. The rearrangement uses TRBV19 and TRBJ1-1; D is unresolved. The CDR3 has 15 amino acids. Germline V lookup: CDR1 LNHDA, CDR2 SQIVND (reference sequence). The V end was cut by 5 bases, the J end by 2 bases, with 15 bases between. CDR3: CASSPRELFNTEAFF. CDR3 DNA sequence: TGTGCCAGTAGTCCCCGCGAACTATTTAACACTGAAGCTTTCTTT.

This clone appeared a few times. CDR3 sequence (DNA): TGTGCCAGCAGCTCTCAGCGGGGGGCCTACGAGCAGTACTTC. Amino acids: CASSSQRGAYEQYF. The gene calls are TRBV7-2 and TRBJ2-7; 9 bases match TRBD2. Trimming at V came to 4 bases and at J to 2 bases, leaving 3 bases not matched to a gene. Germline assignment: CDR1 SGHTA and CDR2 FQGNSA. The CDR3 has 14 amino acids.

This chain connects TRBV6-5 to TRBJ2-1; TRBD2 aligns across 8 bases. V lost 0 bases to trimming and J lost 2 bases; unmatched junction nucleotides: 0. Germline V gene lookup returns CDR1 MNHEY and CDR2 SVGAGI. The CDR3 spans 15 residues. The CDR3 region is CASSYSRGAYNEQFF. CDR3 coding DNA: TGTGCCAGCAGTTACTCGCGGGGGGCCTACAATGAGCAGTTCTTC.

The V and J genes are TRBV7-6 and TRBJ2-3; maybe TRBD2 (6 bases). The CDR3 is made up of 13 amino acids. V lost 5 bases and J 4 bases, leaving 10 bases between the germline ends. From germline, CDR1 is SGHVS and CDR2 FNYEAQ. Here the CDR3 reads CASSKRLADTQYF. The CDR3 region has the DNA TGTGCCAGCAGCAAGCGACTAGCAGATACGCAGTATTTT.

The V gene is TRBV30, the J gene TRBJ2-7, with TRBD1 matching 7 bases. The CDR3 sequence is 12 residues long. Germline CDR1 reads GTSNPN; CDR2 reads SVGIG (reference sequence). The CDR3 DNA reads as TGTGCGGGGACCAGGGGGTCCTACGAGCAGTACTTC. This gives the protein CAGTRGSYEQYF. The entire variable domain, with the rest obtained from reference TRBV30 and TRBJ2-7, is as follows: SQTIHQWPATLVQPVGSPLSLECTVEGTSNPNLYWYRQAAGRGLQLLFYSVGIGQISSEVPQNLSASRPQDRQFILSSKKLLLSDSGFYLCAGTRGSYEQYFGPGTRLTVT.

This clone has a single count. The chain joins TRBV10-2 to TRBJ2-2; D may be TRBD1 (5 bases). Germline CDR1 and CDR2: WSHSY and SAAADI. CDR3 length: 12 amino acids. The V gene lost 5 bases and the J gene lost 6 bases, with 7 bases spanning the gap. The CDR3 loop is CASSPRAGELFF. The CDR3 nucleotides read TGCGCCAGCAGTCCCAGGGCCGGGGAGCTGTTTTTT.

This rearrangement joins TRBV10-3 to TRBJ2-1; D is possibly TRBD2 (5 bases). The CDR3 consists of 11 residues. Germline values: CDR1 ENHRY, CDR2 SYGVKD. Deletions cut 4 bases from V and 10 bases from J, with 8 bases between. The CDR3 DNA sequence: TGTGCCATCAGTGGTGCTAGCGAGCAGTTCTTC. The encoded protein is CAISGASEQFF.

The rearrangement links TRBV3-1 (or the pseudogene TRBV3-2) to TRBJ2-3; 9 nucleotides align to TRBD2. The CDR3 sequence is 16 residues long. The junction had 8 bases not matched to a gene; V was cut back by 5 bases and J by 2 bases. The V gene's germline CDR1 is LGHDT and CDR2 YNNKEL (reference sequence). CDR3 DNA sequence: TGTGCCAGCAGCTTCCAAGCGGGGGGATACACAGATACGCAGTATTTT. This encodes CASSFQAGGYTDTQYF.

This clone is a singleton in its sample. V gene TRBV6-5 combines with J gene TRBJ1-3, with D possibly TRBD1 on 5 matching bases. Trimming left V 4 bases short and J 0 bases short, with 10 bases between. The CDR3 covers 15 residues. Per germline, CDR1 MNHEY and CDR2 SVGAGI. DNA of the CDR3: TGTGCCAGCAGTTCGGGGGGGTACTCTGGAAACACCATATATTTT. This encodes CASSSGGYSGNTIYF.

The gene calls are TRBV29-1 and TRBJ1-3; D is unresolved. This CDR3 region has 16 residues. Germline CDR1 is SQVTM and CDR2 is ANQGSEA. Trimming cost V 3 bases and J 0 bases, with 15 bases left between them. The CDR3 coding sequence is TGCAGCGTTGACCTTTTTCGACAAGTCTCTGGAAACACCATATATTTT. The encoded protein is CSVDLFRQVSGNTIYF. The entire variable domain, with the rest obtained from reference TRBV29-1 and TRBJ1-3, is as follows: SAVISQKPSRDICQRGTSLTIQCQVDSQVTMMFWYRQQPGQSLTLIATANQGSEATYESGFVIDKFPISRPNLTFSTLTVSNMSPEDSSIYLCSVDLFRQVSGNTIYFGEGSWLTVV.

The V gene is TRBV3-1 (or the pseudogene TRBV3-2), the J gene TRBJ2-3, with D perhaps matching TRBD2 (5 bases). The V gene's germline CDR1 is LGHDT and CDR2 YNNKEL (reference sequence). V lost 7 bases, J lost 0 bases, and 8 bases lay in between. CDR3 size: 13 residues. The CDR3 coding sequence is TGTGCCAGCATTCGGACTAGCACAGATACGCAGTATTTT. It is translated as CASIRTSTDTQYF.